These 25 T cell receptor beta chains originate from one sample sequenced in a study of blood T cell repertoires in COVID-19. The assay was immunoSEQ multiplex PCR, and TCRdb's table has in-frame clones only and misses some. The sample consists of some 200,000 clones, approximately 88% of them appearing once. The material sequenced was PBMCs or T cells enriched from blood (not recorded which). Receptor source: a man aged 18 to 30 with acute COVID-19.

The V gene is TRBV30, the J gene TRBJ1-1; 7 nucleotides match TRBD1. The germline CDR1 and CDR2 sequences are GTSNPN and SVGIG (reference sequence). The trim removed 7 bases at V and 0 bases at J, leaving 8 bases unmatched. The CDR3 has 14 amino acids. CDR3 in amino acids: CAFTTGAVNTEAFF. The CDR3 region has the DNA TGTGCCTTTACTACAGGGGCGGTGAACACTGAAGCTTTCTTT.

In its sample, this clone was seen once. The chain couples TRBV10-1 to TRBJ2-7; no clear D gene. In germline, CDR1 is WNHNN, CDR2 SYGVQD (reference sequence). The length of the CDR3 is 14 residues. The V end lost 0 bases, the J end lost 5 bases, and 11 bases lay between the germline ends. The DNA of the CDR3 is TGCGCCAGCAGTGAGTCGTCCGCCTGGCACGAGCAGTACTTC. It codes for CASSESSAWHEQYF.

The chain carries TRBV6-4 and TRBJ1-1; TRBD1 might be the D (5 bases). Germline CDR1 is MRHNA and CDR2 is SNTAGT. The V gene lost 7 bases and the J gene lost 0 bases, with 18 bases spanning the gap. This CDR3 region has 16 residues. CDR3 loop: CASKLGGECMNTEAFF. CDR3 sequence (DNA): TGTGCCAGCAAACTCGGGGGGGAATGCATGAACACTGAAGCTTTCTTT.

This chain links TRBV10-3 with TRBJ1-2; 7 bases agree with TRBD1. The V gene's germline CDR1 is ENHRY and CDR2 SYGVKD. V lost 5 bases to trimming and J lost 5 bases; unmatched junction nucleotides: 11. The CDR3 runs 15 residues. The chain's CDR3 is CAISLNRTGGYGYTF. As DNA, the CDR3 is TGTGCCATCAGTCTCAACCGGACAGGCGGTTATGGCTACACCTTC.

This chain joins TRBV18 and TRBJ2-2, with 7 bases fitting TRBD2. Trimming took 6 bases from V and 2 from J; bases not matched to a gene: 6. The CDR3 loop spans 15 amino acids. The V gene's germline CDR1 is KGHSH and CDR2 LQKENI. The CDR3 coding sequence is TGTGCCAGCTCCGGGGGGACGCCTAACACCGGGGAGCTGTTTTTT. Protein: CASSGGTPNTGELFF.

The genes are TRBV11-2 and TRBJ2-1, with TRBD2 as a possible D gene (6 bases). Trimming shortened V by 6 bases and J by 9 bases, and 12 bases separated the two germline ends. Per the germline V gene, CDR1 is SGHAT and CDR2 is FQNNGV. The CDR3 runs to 12 residues. CDR3 nucleotide sequence: TGTGCCAGCAGACCGGGAGTCGGTGAGCAGTTCTTC. This gives the protein CASRPGVGEQFF.

V usage is TRBV5-1 and J usage is TRBJ2-7; possible D gene TRBD1, 5 bases. The CDR3 has 14 amino acids. Deletions cut 7 bases from V and 1 base from J, with 15 bases between. Per germline, CDR1 SGHRS and CDR2 YFSETQ. The CDR3 here is CASPSGANSYEQYF. DNA for the CDR3: TGCGCCAGCCCAAGTGGGGCCAATTCCTACGAGCAGTACTTC.

The genes are TRBV3-1 (or the pseudogene TRBV3-2) and TRBJ2-4, with D unclear. The germline V and J ends were trimmed by 1 base and 4 bases, with 11 bases remaining between them. This CDR3 comprises 15 residues. Germline V gives CDR1 LGHDT, CDR2 YNNKEL (reference sequence). As DNA, the CDR3 is TGTGCCAGCAGCCAAGTTACGAACAGTAAAAACATTCAGTACTTC. It yields the protein CASSQVTNSKNIQYF.

This clone was detected once. The chain couples TRBV28 to TRBJ1-2; D is ambiguous. CDR3 size: 11 residues. Germline lookup yields CDR1 MDHEN and CDR2 SYDVKM. The ends were cut back, 9 bases at V and 1 base at J, with 6 bases in the middle. The CDR3 DNA is TGTGCCAGTACGGGTAACTATGGCTACACCTTC. Its translation is CASTGNYGYTF.

This chain joins TRBV11-1 and TRBJ2-1; the D gene is possibly TRBD2 (6 bases). This CDR3 is 12 amino acids long. The V gene's germline CDR1 is SGHAT and CDR2 FQDESV (reference sequence). V lost 4 bases and J 10 bases, leaving 11 bases between the germline ends. The CDR3 sequence: CASSYGGTEQFF. The DNA of the CDR3 is TGTGCCAGCAGCTACGGAGGGACCGAGCAGTTCTTC.

V and J are TRBV30 and TRBJ1-5; no definite D call. V shed 3 bases and J shed 0 bases, with 6 bases lying between them. The CDR3 is 13 residues long. Germline CDR1 is GTSNPN and CDR2 is SVGIG (reference sequence). The DNA of the CDR3 is TGTGCCTGGAGCCCAGATAGCAATCAGCCCCAGCATTTT. It yields the protein CAWSPDSNQPQHF.

This rearrangement joins TRBV28 to TRBJ2-2; D uncertain. V shed 4 bases and J shed 5 bases, with 2 bases lying between them. CDR3 size: 11 residues. In germline, CDR1 is MDHEN, CDR2 SYDVKM. Here the CDR3 reads CASSSTGELFF. The CDR3 nucleotides are TGTGCCAGCAGTTCAACCGGGGAGCTGTTTTTT.

CDR3 residues: CASSPLSGTGNTIYF. The CDR3 region has the DNA TGTGCCAGCAGTCCTCTTTCAGGGACTGGAAACACCATATATTTT. The chain joins TRBV27 to TRBJ1-3, with D perhaps matching TRBD1 (5 bases). Germline V gene lookup returns CDR1 MNHEY and CDR2 SMNVEV (reference sequence). The ends were cut back, 5 bases at V and 2 bases at J, with 13 bases in the middle. The CDR3 loop spans 15 amino acids.

The chain is built from TRBV10-3 and TRBJ2-3; 9 bases line up with TRBD2. V gave up 3 bases and J gave up 2 bases; unmatched junction bases: 12. CDR1 is ENHRY, CDR2 SYGVKD, per germline. The CDR3 runs to 18 residues. DNA for the CDR3: TGTGCCATCAGTGATACGGGGGCGGGAGGGCCCTACACAGATACGCAGTATTTT. Its protein product is CAISDTGAGGPYTDTQYF.

The chain links TRBV14 to TRBJ1-2; a weak D match, TRBD1 (6 bases). This CDR3 is built from 13 residues. The V gene's germline CDR1 is SGHDN and CDR2 FVKESK. Trimming took off 6 bases at V and 3 bases at J, with 11 bases between the two ends. The CDR3 bases are TGTGCCAGCAGTCTACAGGGAGACTATGGCTACACCTTC. Its protein product is CASSLQGDYGYTF.

The chain is built from TRBV7-2 and TRBJ1-2; tentative D call: TRBD1 (6 bases). Trimming took 2 bases from V and 3 from J, leaving 16 bases between them. Looked up from germline, CDR1 is SGHTA and CDR2 is FQGNSA. The CDR3 has 16 amino acids. The CDR3 loop is CASSLRGRGIDYGYTF. The CDR3 coding sequence is TGTGCCAGCAGCTTAAGGGGCAGGGGCATCGACTATGGCTACACCTTC.

CDR3 coding DNA: TGTGCCAGCAGTTCACAGGGGAGAGAGCCCCAGCATTTT. It is translated as CASSSQGREPQHF. The V gene is TRBV12-3 or TRBV12-4, the J gene TRBJ1-5, with 7 bases matching TRBD1. Trimming at V came to 4 bases and at J to 8 bases, leaving 5 bases not matched to a gene. CDR3 length: 13 residues.

The chain recombines TRBV7-8 with TRBJ2-1; TRBD2 matches 10 bases. Germline lookup yields CDR1 SGHVS and CDR2 FQNEAQ. Losses at the gene ends were 2 bases for V and 14 bases for J; bases not matched to a gene: 6. This CDR3 is built from 13 residues. In nucleotides, the CDR3 is TGTGCCAGCAGCTTATTAACTAGCGGGGATGAGTTCTTC. Translating it yields CASSLLTSGDEFF.

This clone showed up just once. The rearrangement uses TRBV25-1 and TRBJ2-7, with 9 bases aligning to TRBD1. The V gene end was trimmed by 3 bases and the J gene end by 3 bases; junction bases not matched to a gene: 6. The CDR3 is made up of 15 amino acids. Germline CDR1 MGHDK, CDR2 SYGVNS. The CDR3 is CASSDPDRGFYEQYF. The CDR3, as DNA: TGTGCCAGCAGTGACCCCGACAGGGGGTTCTACGAGCAGTACTTC.

The chain couples TRBV11-2 to TRBJ2-3, with D possibly matching TRBD1 (5 bases). This CDR3 spans 15 amino acids. CDR1 is SGHAT, CDR2 FQNNGV, per germline. V dropped 0 bases and J dropped 4 bases, with 11 bases sitting between them. In DNA form, the CDR3 reads TGTGCCAGCAGCTTAGATCAGGGTGTGTCAGATACGCAGTATTTT. Amino acid sequence: CASSLDQGVSDTQYF. The full variable domain, its missing parts supplied by reference TRBV11-2 and TRBJ2-3, is EAGVAQSPRYKIIEKRQSVAFWCNPISGHATLYWYQQILGQGPKLLIQFQNNGVVDDSQLPKDRFSAERLKGVDSTLKIQPAKLEDSAVYLCASSLDQGVSDTQYFGPGTRLTVL.

V and J are TRBV5-1 and TRBJ2-2; weak D call: TRBD2 (6 bases). There are 16 residues in the CDR3. Trimming stripped 0 bases from V and 4 bases from J, with 13 bases between. Germline-derived CDR1 and CDR2 are SGHRS and YFSETQ. The CDR3: CASSLVSGSGTGELFF. The DNA for the CDR3 is TGCGCCAGCAGCTTGGTATCCGGGAGCGGCACCGGGGAGCTGTTTTTT.

V is TRBV12-3 or TRBV12-4 and J is TRBJ1-1; perhaps TRBD1 as D (5 bases). The CDR3 runs 13 residues. V lost 7 bases, J lost 1 base, and 10 bases lay in between. In DNA, the CDR3 is TGTGCCAGCATTCGTACAGGGAACACTGAAGCTTTCTTT. Its translation is CASIRTGNTEAFF.

This clone was counted between two and nine times. The chain has TRBV11-2 and TRBJ2-5; D might be TRBD2 (6 bases). This CDR3 spans 17 amino acids. Germline V CDR1 and CDR2: SGHAT, FQNNGV. Trimming shortened V by 5 bases and J by 1 base, and 20 bases separated the two germline ends. In DNA form, the CDR3 reads TGTGCCAGCAGCGCCCCCGGGACTCAAGTGGGCCAAGAGACCCAGTACTTC. Protein product: CASSAPGTQVGQETQYF.

V is TRBV11-2 and J is TRBJ2-2, with 8 bases that match TRBD1. Per germline, CDR1 SGHAT and CDR2 FQNNGV. This CDR3 is 18 amino acids long. The ends lost 0 bases at V and 0 bases at J; junction bases unmatched: 6. The CDR3 spells CASSLDRWDRSNTGELFF. In nucleotides, the CDR3 is TGTGCCAGCAGCTTAGACCGTTGGGACAGGTCGAACACCGGGGAGCTGTTTTTT.

V is TRBV6-1 and J is TRBJ2-7, with TRBD2 matching over 7 bases. V was clipped by 1 base and J by 3 bases; unmatched bases: 3. CDR3 length: 14 amino acids. From germline, CDR1 is MNHNS and CDR2 SASEGT. DNA for the CDR3: TGTGCCAGCAGTGAAGGGGGAGGGAACTACGAGCAGTACTTC. Translated, it gives CASSEGGGNYEQYF.